One and the same sample provided the 30 T cell receptor beta chains below, sequenced in a study of technical replicates of blood from a few donors. Libraries were prepared by immunoSEQ multiplex PCR; TCRdb keeps only in-frame clonotypes and omits some of them. The repertoire has 65,000 to 85,000 clones, over 80% of them found once; the top ten carry approximately 0.27%. Input material: T cells isolated from PBMCs. These receptors originate from a human donor in good health.

The rearrangement uses TRBV15 and TRBJ2-5, with 7 bases matching TRBD1. Trimming removed 5 bases from V and 2 bases from J; junction bases left unmatched: 11. Germline V gene data show CDR1 as LNHNV and CDR2 as YYDKDF (reference sequence). The CDR3 contains 16 residues. Written as DNA, the CDR3 is TGTGCCACCAGCGTCACAGGGGTACTGAGACAAGAGACCCAGTACTTC. Translated: CATSVTGVLRQETQYF.

This clone was seen only a few times. This sequence joins TRBV30 and TRBJ1-1; D is unresolved. Germline V gene sequence: CDR1 GTSNPN, CDR2 SVGIG (reference sequence). The ends were cut back, 1 base at V and 1 base at J, with 7 bases in the middle. The CDR3 has 13 amino acids. This CDR3 is CAWSGATNTEAFF. CDR3 nucleotides: TGTGCCTGGAGTGGGGCTACGAACACTGAAGCTTTCTTT. The full variable domain, completed using reference TRBV30 and TRBJ1-1, is SQTIHQWPATLVQPVGSPLSLECTVEGTSNPNLYWYRQAAGRGLQLLFYSVGIGQISSEVPQNLSASRPQDRQFILSSKKLLLSDSGFYLCAWSGATNTEAFFGQGTRLTVV.

The genes are TRBV27 and TRBJ2-7, with a possible D match to TRBD2 (6 bases). From germline, CDR1 is MNHEY and CDR2 SMNVEV (reference sequence). This CDR3 is 14 amino acids long. Trimming removed 8 bases from V and 2 bases from J, with 16 bases in between. CDR3 protein: CASSSGGWPYEQYF. The CDR3 DNA sequence: TGTGCCAGCTCGAGCGGAGGGTGGCCCTACGAGCAGTACTTC.

The chain uses TRBV5-4 and TRBJ2-3; D possibly corresponds to TRBD2 (5 bases). Germline CDR1 reads SGHNT; CDR2 reads YYREEE (reference sequence). This CDR3 is built from 12 residues. V was pared by 3 bases and J by 6 bases, with 8 bases between. In DNA form, the CDR3 reads TGTGCCAGCAGCTCTTTAGCGGATACGCAGTATTTT. Its translation: CASSSLADTQYF.

The gene calls are TRBV2 and TRBJ2-4; 8 bases line up with TRBD1. V shed 8 bases, J shed 3 bases, and the junction held 6 bases outside the gene matches. Per germline, CDR1 SNHLY and CDR2 FYNNEI. CDR3 length equals 14 residues. The DNA of the CDR3 is TGTGCCAGCGGTCCGGGACAGGACAAAAACATTCAGTACTTC. Its translation is CASGPGQDKNIQYF.

The chain combines TRBV11-3 with TRBJ2-3; 11 bases are shared with TRBD2. The CDR3 runs to 16 residues. Germline trimming cut 5 bases from V and 1 base from J; bases unmatched to any gene: 5. CDR1 and CDR2 from the germline V gene are SGHNT and YENEEA. The CDR3 sequence: CASSLGTSGRTDTQYF. DNA for the CDR3: TGTGCCAGCAGCCTAGGGACTAGCGGACGCACAGATACGCAGTATTTT.

The chain has TRBV7-9 and TRBJ2-7; 7 bases are shared with TRBD1. Looked up from germline, CDR1 is SEHNR and CDR2 is FQNEAQ (reference sequence). CDR3 length: 14 residues. J was trimmed by 3 bases and V by 5 bases; bases with no gene match: 7. This CDR3 is CASSLARQGYEQYF. CDR3 bases: TGTGCCAGCAGCCTGGCCCGACAGGGCTACGAGCAGTACTTC.

The genes are TRBV28 and TRBJ2-3; no firm D call. This CDR3 has 11 residues. The V end was cut by 6 bases, the J end by 6 bases, with 7 bases between. Germline lookup yields CDR1 MDHEN and CDR2 SYDVKM. This CDR3 reads CASSPRDTQYF. The CDR3 nucleotides are TGTGCCAGCAGCCCTAGGGATACGCAGTATTTT.

The chain combines TRBV9 with TRBJ2-1; TRBD2 might be the D (6 bases). In germline, CDR1 is SGDLS, CDR2 YYNGEE. This CDR3 is 14 amino acids long. V was trimmed by 4 bases and J by 4 bases, leaving 12 bases between them. The CDR3 coding sequence is TGTGCCAGCAGCCCCGGGACTTTATACAATGAGCAGTTCTTC. Protein product: CASSPGTLYNEQFF.

V and J are TRBV4-1 and TRBJ1-1; tentatively, D is TRBD1 (6 bases). This CDR3 region has 16 residues. Germline V gives CDR1 MGHRA, CDR2 YSYEKL. Trimming took off 7 bases at V and 3 bases at J, with 21 bases between the two ends. The CDR3 coding sequence is TGCGCCAGCAACGCGAGGGGGGGCAGGGGAGACACTGAAGCTTTCTTT. Translating gives CASNARGGRGDTEAFF.

The chain has TRBV30 and TRBJ1-2; D is unclear. The CDR3 runs to 11 residues. The ends were cut back, 1 base at V and 8 bases at J, with 8 bases in the middle. Germline V gives CDR1 GTSNPN, CDR2 SVGIG (reference sequence). The CDR3 DNA reads as TGTGCCTGGAGTGCCACTTGGGGCTACACCTTC. Translation gives CAWSATWGYTF.

The genes are TRBV2 and TRBJ1-5; 8 bases line up with TRBD1. The V segment lost 4 bases and the J segment 10 bases; nucleotides outside the gene matches: 12. The CDR3 consists of 15 residues. Germline V gene sequence: CDR1 SNHLY, CDR2 FYNNEI. The CDR3, as DNA: TGTGCCAGCAGTGCTAGCGGGACAGGTCCGGTCCCCCAGCATTTT. This encodes CASSASGTGPVPQHF. The full variable domain, rest sourced from reference TRBV2 and TRBJ1-5, is EPEVTQTPSHQVTQMGQEVILRCVPISNHLYFYWYRQILGQKVEFLVSFYNNEISEKSEIFDDQFSVERPDGSNFTLKIRSTKLEDSAMYFCASSASGTGPVPQHFGDGTRLSIL.

This clone was detected a few times. The chain couples TRBV5-5 to TRBJ2-1; TRBD2 is a possible D gene (5 bases). CDR3 length equals 15 residues. Trimming left V 1 base short and J 2 bases short, with 10 bases between. From germline, CDR1 is SGHKS and CDR2 YYEKEE (reference sequence). CDR3 loop: CASSLFRGTYNEQFF. The CDR3 DNA is TGTGCCAGCAGCTTGTTCCGGGGTACCTACAATGAGCAGTTCTTC.

The chain has TRBV27 and TRBJ2-2; 9 nucleotides agree with TRBD1. V lost 7 bases and J lost 5; bases outside the gene matches: 11. Germline CDR1 reads MNHEY; CDR2 reads SMNVEV (reference sequence). The CDR3 is 16 residues long. DNA of the CDR3: TGTGCCAGCAATCGGGCCGGGACAGGGAATACCGGGGAGCTGTTTTTT. This gives the protein CASNRAGTGNTGELFF.

J is TRBJ1-2 and V is TRBV25-1, with TRBD1 identical over 8 bases. The CDR3 has 13 amino acids. The germline CDR1 and CDR2 sequences are MGHDK and SYGVNS. Trimming cost V 6 bases and J 4 bases; bases outside gene matches: 4. This chain's CDR3 is CASRLTGAYGYTF. For the CDR3, the DNA is TGTGCCAGCAGATTGACAGGGGCCTATGGCTACACCTTC.

The chain joins TRBV9 to TRBJ2-1; 8 positions agree with TRBD2. The V and J ends lost 5 bases and 6 bases, in that order; junction bases with no gene match: 4. Germline lookup yields CDR1 SGDLS and CDR2 YYNGEE. The CDR3 extends over 13 amino acids. This CDR3 reads CASRRGATNEQFF. DNA of the CDR3: TGTGCCAGCAGGCGGGGGGCGACCAATGAGCAGTTCTTC.

This chain joins TRBV7-8 and TRBJ1-1, with 7 bases aligning to TRBD1. V gave up 5 bases and J gave up 1 base; unmatched junction bases: 7. The CDR3 consists of 15 residues. Per germline, CDR1 SGHVS and CDR2 FQNEAQ. The CDR3 is CASSTRTGGNTEAFF. The CDR3 DNA reads as TGTGCCAGCAGCACCCGGACAGGCGGGAACACTGAAGCTTTCTTT.

V is TRBV10-2 and J is TRBJ2-7; 9 nucleotides match TRBD1. Trimming at V came to 6 bases and at J to 2 bases, leaving 8 bases not matched to a gene. CDR3 size: 15 residues. The germline V gene encodes CDR1 WSHSY and CDR2 SAAADI. The CDR3 here is CASRTGQGRPYEQYF. CDR3 bases: TGCGCCAGCAGGACTGGACAGGGGAGACCCTACGAGCAGTACTTC.

The gene calls are TRBV5-4 and TRBJ1-6, with D perhaps matching TRBD1 (5 bases). Germline V gene data show CDR1 as SGHNT and CDR2 as YYREEE (reference sequence). The CDR3 spans 15 residues. V lost 2 bases and J 15 bases, leaving 21 bases between the germline ends. The CDR3 region is CASSFGGDSFTDLHF. For the CDR3, the DNA is TGTGCCAGCAGCTTCGGGGGAGATAGTTTCACCGACCTCCACTTT.

The V call is TRBV5-6, the J call TRBJ1-1; possibly TRBD1 for D (6 bases). The ends were cut back, 4 bases at V and 2 bases at J, with 18 bases in the middle. The CDR3 is 16 amino acids. The germline CDR1 and CDR2 sequences are SGHDT and YYEEEE. CDR3 in DNA: TGTGCCAGCAGCACTCTGCCTGGACAGCTAAACACTGAAGCTTTCTTT. Amino acid sequence: CASSTLPGQLNTEAFF.

This rearrangement joins TRBV15 to TRBJ2-7; no firm D call. This CDR3 is 13 amino acids long. CDR1 is LNHNV and CDR2 is YYDKDF in the germline V gene (reference sequence). V was shortened by 2 bases and J by 4 bases, with 9 bases between the two germline ends. CDR3 residues: CATSRIESYEQYF. DNA for the CDR3: TGTGCCACCAGCAGAATAGAGAGTTACGAGCAGTACTTC.

The chain recombines TRBV7-2 with TRBJ2-3; 10 bases line up with TRBD2. The CDR3 consists of 14 residues. V trimming: 2 bases; J trimming: 8 bases; junction bases outside the gene matches: 4. Germline V gives CDR1 SGHTA, CDR2 FQGNSA. CDR3 residues: CASSLPSGGGTQYF. CDR3 in DNA: TGTGCCAGCAGCTTACCTAGCGGGGGAGGTACGCAGTATTTT.

The genes are TRBV27 and TRBJ2-1; 7 bases map to TRBD2. V lost 5 bases, J lost 7 bases, and 11 bases stayed unmatched. The germline gives CDR1 MNHEY, CDR2 SMNVEV (reference sequence). The CDR3 is 15 amino acids. The CDR3: CASSHQSQAGNEQFF. The CDR3 DNA reads as TGTGCCAGCAGTCACCAAAGTCAAGCGGGAAATGAGCAGTTCTTC.

The chain combines TRBV28 with TRBJ2-7, with D possibly being TRBD1 (5 bases). With 4 bases removed from V and 5 bases from J, the gap between germline ends came to 15 bases. Germline CDR1 and CDR2: MDHEN and SYDVKM. CDR3 size: 14 residues. The CDR3: CASSYLGQRNEQYF. The CDR3, as DNA: TGTGCCAGCAGTTACCTGGGGCAGCGCAACGAGCAGTACTTC. The full variable domain, completed using reference TRBV28 and TRBJ2-7, is DVKVTQSSRYLVKRTGEKVFLECVQDMDHENMFWYRQDPGLGLRLIYFSYDVKMKEKGDIPEGYSVSREKKERFSLILESASTNQTSMYLCASSYLGQRNEQYFGPGTRLTVT.

V usage is TRBV5-4 and J usage is TRBJ2-3; 16 bases fit TRBD2. Germline V lookup: CDR1 SGHNT, CDR2 YYREEE (reference sequence). The CDR3 runs to 20 residues. V lost 0 bases, J lost 1 base, and 8 bases stayed unmatched. CDR3 loop: CASSLAPGLAGGLGTDTQYF. For the CDR3, the DNA is TGTGCCAGCAGCTTGGCCCCGGGACTAGCGGGAGGGTTGGGCACAGATACGCAGTATTTT. The full variable domain, rest sourced from reference TRBV5-4 and TRBJ2-3, is ETGVTQSPTHLIKTRGQQVTLRCSSQSGHNTVSWYQQALGQGPQFIFQYYREEENGRGNFPPRFSGLQFPNYSSELNVNALELDDSALYLCASSLAPGLAGGLGTDTQYFGPGTRLTVL.

This clone has a single count. The J gene is TRBJ2-7, the V gene TRBV6-6; possible D gene TRBD2, 5 bases. The ends were cut back, 8 bases at V and 0 bases at J, with 14 bases in the middle. The germline V gene encodes CDR1 MNHNY and CDR2 SVGAGI (reference sequence). The CDR3 spans 14 residues. The CDR3 DNA follows: TGTGCCAGCCGGAGGTCGAGCAACTCCTACGAGCAGTACTTC. Protein: CASRRSSNSYEQYF.

The chain carries TRBV27 and TRBJ1-5; TRBD1 matches 9 bases. Losses at the gene ends were 6 bases for V and 3 bases for J; bases not matched to a gene: 6. This CDR3 has 15 residues. Germline V CDR1 and CDR2: MNHEY, SMNVEV (reference sequence). CDR3 nucleotides: TGTGCCAGCAGCCTAGGGACAGGGAACAATCAGCCCCAGCATTTT. It encodes CASSLGTGNNQPQHF.

V is TRBV9 and J is TRBJ1-1; D call uncertain. In germline, CDR1 is SGDLS, CDR2 YYNGEE. The CDR3 has 14 amino acids. With 1 base removed from V and 3 bases from J, the gap between germline ends came to 10 bases. CDR3 sequence: CASSVQVSDTEAFF. CDR3 nucleotide sequence: TGTGCCAGCAGCGTACAGGTGTCAGACACTGAAGCTTTCTTT.

The CDR3 here is CASSLKQGSNEQFF. CDR3 bases: TGTGCCAGCAGTTTAAAACAGGGGAGCAATGAGCAGTTCTTC. The chain uses TRBV27 and TRBJ2-1; 7 nucleotides align to TRBD1. Germline loops: CDR1 MNHEY, CDR2 SMNVEV (reference sequence). This CDR3 is built from 14 residues. The J segment lost 6 bases and the V segment lost 2 bases, leaving 4 bases of the junction unmatched.

This sequence joins TRBV7-7 and TRBJ1-4; tentatively, D is TRBD1 (5 bases). Germline V CDR1 and CDR2: SSHAT, FNYEAQ (reference sequence). V was cut by 5 bases and J by 8 bases, with 12 bases left in between. The CDR3 is made up of 13 amino acids. The CDR3: CASSPAGHEKLFF. CDR3 sequence (DNA): TGTGCCAGCAGCCCCGCAGGGCACGAAAAACTGTTTTTT. The whole variable domain, filled in from reference TRBV7-7 and TRBJ1-4, reads GAGVSQSPRYKVTKRGQDVTLRCDPISSHATLYWYQQALGQGPEFLTYFNYEAQPDKSGLPSDRFSAERPEGSISTLTIQRTEQRDSAMYRCASSPAGHEKLFFGSGTQLSVL.